One T cell receptor beta chain is described in this entry. The antigen is undetermined. The PCR made use of 60 Vbeta and 13 Jbeta primers. Sequencing was performed with immunoSEQ multiplex PCR; in TCRdb, only in-frame clones are kept and a portion is missing. The sample yields 120,000 or so clones, 80% seen once. This sample was taken from a study of cytomegalovirus exposure and HLA in healthy donors. Whole-study results and caveats: Later analysis suggested links between common viral pathogens and several top significant clusters. Specific recognition of CMV antigens was confirmed in vitro for a few chains (all CMV-associated).

CDR1 is SGHTA, CDR2 FQGNSA, per germline. The trim removed 4 bases at V and 5 bases at J, leaving 5 bases unmatched. The CDR3 totals 15 residues. The chain uses TRBV7-2 and TRBJ2-1; TRBD1 agrees at 10 bases. The sequenced sample was PBMCs. This clonotype was obtained from a man aged 45-65 years in good health and CMV-seronegative. This CDR3 reads CASSSDRGYHNEQFF. The CDR3 coding sequence is TGTGCCAGCAGCTCGGACAGGGGGTACCACAATGAGCAGTTCTTC. Filled out from reference TRBV7-2 and TRBJ2-1, the complete variable domain reads GAGVSQSPSNKVTEKGKDVELRCDPISGHTALYWYRQSLGQGLEFLIYFQGNSAPDKSGLPSDRFSAERTGGSVSTLTIQRTQQEDSAVYLCASSSDRGYHNEQFFGPGTRLTVL.